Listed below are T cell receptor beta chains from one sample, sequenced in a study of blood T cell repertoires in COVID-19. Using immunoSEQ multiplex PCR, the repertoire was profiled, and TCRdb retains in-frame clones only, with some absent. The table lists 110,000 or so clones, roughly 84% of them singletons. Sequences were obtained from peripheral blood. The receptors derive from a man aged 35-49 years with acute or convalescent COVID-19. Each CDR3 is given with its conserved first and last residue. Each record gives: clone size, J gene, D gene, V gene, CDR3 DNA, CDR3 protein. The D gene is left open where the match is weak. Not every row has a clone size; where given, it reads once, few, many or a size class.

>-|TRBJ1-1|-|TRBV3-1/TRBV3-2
TGTGCCAGCAGCCAAATTCAGGGGTACACTGAAGCTTTCTTT
CASSQIQGYTEAFF
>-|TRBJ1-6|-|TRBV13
TGTGCCAGCAGCTTAAGTGGGGGCGCCTCCTATAATTCACCCCTCCACTTT
CASSLSGGASYNSPLHF
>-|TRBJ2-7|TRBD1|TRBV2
TGTGCCAGCAGGGACAGGGCCTACGAGCAGTACTTC
CASRDRAYEQYF
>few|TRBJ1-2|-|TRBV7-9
TGTGCCAGCAGCTTAGGGACAGATTCTGGCTACACCTTC
CASSLGTDSGYTF
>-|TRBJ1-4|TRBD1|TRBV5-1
TGCGCCAGCAGCTTGGGGACAGGGAATGAAAAACTGTTTTTT
CASSLGTGNEKLFF
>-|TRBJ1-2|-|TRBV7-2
TGTGCCGCCCGAGATTATGGCTACACCTTC
CAARDYGYTF
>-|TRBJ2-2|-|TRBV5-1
TGCGCCAGCAGCTTGTCGAGGGTCTCTTCCACCGGGGAGCTGTTTTTT
CASSLSRVSSTGELFF
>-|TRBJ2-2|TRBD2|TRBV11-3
TGTGCCAGCAGCTTGGGACTACCCAGGACCGGGGAGCTGTTTTTT
CASSLGLPRTGELFF
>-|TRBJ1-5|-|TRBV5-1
TGCGCCAGCAGCCCGGACAGTAGCAATCAGCCCCAGCATTTT
CASSPDSSNQPQHF
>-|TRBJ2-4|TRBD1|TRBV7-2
TGTGCCAGCAGCCTCGGCCCCTACCGGGACAGGGAGAAAAACATTCAGTACTTC
CASSLGPYRDREKNIQYF
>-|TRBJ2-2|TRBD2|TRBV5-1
TGCGCCAGCAGCTGGACTAGCGGGACCGGGGAGCTGTTTTTT
CASSWTSGTGELFF
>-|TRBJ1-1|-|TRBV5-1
TGCGCCAGCAGCGCTACAGCAAGCACTGAAGCTTTCTTT
CASSATASTEAFF
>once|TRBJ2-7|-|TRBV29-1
TGCAGCGTTGAAGTAGCAAGTGGCCGGGACGGCACTCACAGGGCCTACGAGCAGTACTTC
CSVEVASGRDGTHRAYEQYF
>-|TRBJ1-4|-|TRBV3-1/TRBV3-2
TGTGCCAGCAGCCAAGGCTGGCAAAATAATGAAAAACTGTTTTTT
CASSQGWQNNEKLFF
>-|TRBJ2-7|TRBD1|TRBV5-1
TGCGCCAGCACCCCCCCGGACAGGGTCGCCGAGCAGTACTTC
CASTPPDRVAEQYF
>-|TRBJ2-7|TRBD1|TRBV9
TGTGCCAGCAGCGCCCCGGGACAGAGTACCGAGCAGTACTTC
CASSAPGQSTEQYF
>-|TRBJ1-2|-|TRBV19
TGTGCCAGTAGTATAAGTGAACAGCCCTATGGCTACACCTTC
CASSISEQPYGYTF
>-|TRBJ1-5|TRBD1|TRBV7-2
TGTGCCAGCAGCTTAGCCCCGACAGGGTGGCCCAATCAGCCCCAGCATTTT
CASSLAPTGWPNQPQHF
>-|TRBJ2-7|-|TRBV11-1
TGTGCCAGCAGCTTAAACAGCTACTACGAGCAGTACTTC
CASSLNSYYEQYF
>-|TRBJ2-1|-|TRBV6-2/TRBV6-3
TGTGCCAGCAGTTACTCCGGACAGACCTTCAGCGAAAAGTTCTTC
CASSYSGQTFSEKFF
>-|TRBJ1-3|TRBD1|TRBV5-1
TGCGCCAGCAGCTTGGCGACAGGGCCTGGAAACACCATATATTTT
CASSLATGPGNTIYF
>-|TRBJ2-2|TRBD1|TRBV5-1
TGCGCCAGCACCGCCTGGGACAGGCTAACCGGGGAGCTGTTTTTT
CASTAWDRLTGELFF
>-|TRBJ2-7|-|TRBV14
TGTGCCAGCAGCCAAGGTCCCGTTATTGCCTACGAGCAGTACTTC
CASSQGPVIAYEQYF
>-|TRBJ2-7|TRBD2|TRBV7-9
TGTGCCAGCAGCTTAGGAGGCGGGGGGGCACTCGAGCAGTACTTC
CASSLGGGGALEQYF
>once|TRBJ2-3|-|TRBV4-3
TGCGCCAGCAGCCCCGAGATAGTTGGAGATACGCAGTATTTT
CASSPEIVGDTQYF
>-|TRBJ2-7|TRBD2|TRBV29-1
TGCAGCGTTCGGGGCGAGCGGGGGGCCTACGAGCAGTACTTC
CSVRGERGAYEQYF
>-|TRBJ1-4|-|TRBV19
TGTGCCAGTAGCAGGCCAACAGCCTATAATGAAAAACTGTTTTTT
CASSRPTAYNEKLFF
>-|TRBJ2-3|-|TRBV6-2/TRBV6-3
TGTGCCAGCAGTTATACCCGCCCCAGTAGCACAGATACGCAGTATTTT
CASSYTRPSSTDTQYF
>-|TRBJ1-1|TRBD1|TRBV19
TGTGCCAGTAGTATGGGACAGGGGAACACTGAAGCTTTCTTT
CASSMGQGNTEAFF
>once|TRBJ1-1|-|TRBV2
TGTGCCAGCAGTGAAAGCAGGGGTCGAGAATCTGAAGCTTTCTTT
CASSESRGRESEAFF
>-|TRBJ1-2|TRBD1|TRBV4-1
TGCGCCAGCAGCCAGTCCGGGACAGGGGATTTCTATGGCTACACCTTC
CASSQSGTGDFYGYTF
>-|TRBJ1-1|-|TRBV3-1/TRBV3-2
TGTGCCAGCACCTTCTCCGGGACAAACACTGAAGCTTTCTTT
CASTFSGTNTEAFF
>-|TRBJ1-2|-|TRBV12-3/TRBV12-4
TGTGCCAGCAGACTTCAGGGGACAAATGGCTACACCTTC
CASRLQGTNGYTF
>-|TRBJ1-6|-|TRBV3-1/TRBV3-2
TGTGCCAGCAGCTCTCGACAGACTAATTCACCCCTCCACTTT
CASSSRQTNSPLHF
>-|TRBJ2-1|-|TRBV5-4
TGTGCCAGCAGCGCCGGCGGTGTTTACAATGAGCAGTTCTTC
CASSAGGVYNEQFF
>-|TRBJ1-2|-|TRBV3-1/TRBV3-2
TGTGCCAGCAGCCAACGGGGTGACTATGGCTACACCTTC
CASSQRGDYGYTF
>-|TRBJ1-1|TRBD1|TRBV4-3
TGCGCCAGCAGCCAGAGGGGGCCGGGGACTGAAGCTTTCTTT
CASSQRGPGTEAFF
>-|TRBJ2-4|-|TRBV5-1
TGCGCCAGCAGCTTGACACGAAACATTCAGTACTTC
CASSLTRNIQYF
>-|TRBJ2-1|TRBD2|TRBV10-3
TGTGCCATCAGTGAGACTAGCGCCTACAATGAGCAGTTCTTC
CAISETSAYNEQFF
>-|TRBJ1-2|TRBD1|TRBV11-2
TGTGCCAGCAGCCCTTCCGGGACAGGGCATAACTATGGCTACACCTTC
CASSPSGTGHNYGYTF
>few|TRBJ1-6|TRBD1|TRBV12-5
TGTGCTAGTGGCGACAGGGCCGGTGGTTCACCCCTCCACTTT
CASGDRAGGSPLHF
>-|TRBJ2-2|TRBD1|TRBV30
TGTGCCTGGAGCTCCGGGACAGGGGGCATGGGGGAGCTGTTTTTT
CAWSSGTGGMGELFF
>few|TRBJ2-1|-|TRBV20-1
TGCAGTGCTAGTGGTAGCAGGGTAGCGTTCTTC
CSASGSRVAFF
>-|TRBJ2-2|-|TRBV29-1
TGCAGCGTTGTCGACCGGGACACCGGGGTTACCGGGGAGCTGTTTTTT
CSVVDRDTGVTGELFF
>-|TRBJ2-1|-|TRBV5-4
TGTGCCAGCAGCCAACAGGGTTGGAATGAGCAGTTCTTC
CASSQQGWNEQFF
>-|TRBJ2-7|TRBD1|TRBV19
TGTGCCAGTCGACGACAGGGAACCTACGAGCAGTACTTC
CASRRQGTYEQYF
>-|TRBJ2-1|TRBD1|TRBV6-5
TGTGCCAGCAGTTACGGGACAGGGTTCCATGAGCAGTTCTTC
CASSYGTGFHEQFF
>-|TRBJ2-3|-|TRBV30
TGTGCCTGGAGTTTAGCGCCAGATACGCAGTATTTT
CAWSLAPDTQYF
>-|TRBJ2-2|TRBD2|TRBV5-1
TGCGCCAGCAGCTTAAGACTAGCGGGGGAGAACACCGGGGAGCTGTTTTTT
CASSLRLAGENTGELFF